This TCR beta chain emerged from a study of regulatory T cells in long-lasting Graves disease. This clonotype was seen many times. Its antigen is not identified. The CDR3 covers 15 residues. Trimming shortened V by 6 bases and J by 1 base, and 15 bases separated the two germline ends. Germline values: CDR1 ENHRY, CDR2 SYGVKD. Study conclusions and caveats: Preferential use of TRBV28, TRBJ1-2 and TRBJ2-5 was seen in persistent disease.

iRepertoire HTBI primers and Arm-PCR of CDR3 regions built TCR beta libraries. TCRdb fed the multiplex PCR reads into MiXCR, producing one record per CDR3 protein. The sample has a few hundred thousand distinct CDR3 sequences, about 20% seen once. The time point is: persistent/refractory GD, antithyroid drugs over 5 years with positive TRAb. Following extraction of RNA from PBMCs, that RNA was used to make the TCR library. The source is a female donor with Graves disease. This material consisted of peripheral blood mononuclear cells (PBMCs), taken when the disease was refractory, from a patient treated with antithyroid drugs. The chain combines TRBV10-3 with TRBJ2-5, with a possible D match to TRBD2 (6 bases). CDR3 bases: TGTGCCATCAGGGGGACCCGGACTACCCAAGAGACCCAGTACTTC. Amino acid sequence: CAIRGTRTTQETQYF.